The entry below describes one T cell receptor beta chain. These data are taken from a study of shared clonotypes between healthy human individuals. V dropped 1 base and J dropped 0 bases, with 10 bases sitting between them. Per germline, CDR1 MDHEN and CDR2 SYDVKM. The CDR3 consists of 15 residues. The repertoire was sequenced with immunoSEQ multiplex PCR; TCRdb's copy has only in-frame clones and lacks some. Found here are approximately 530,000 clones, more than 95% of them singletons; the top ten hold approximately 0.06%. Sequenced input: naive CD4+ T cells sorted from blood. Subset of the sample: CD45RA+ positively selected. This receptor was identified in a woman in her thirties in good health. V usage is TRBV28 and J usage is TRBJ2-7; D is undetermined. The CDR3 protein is CASSLSGGGSYEQYF. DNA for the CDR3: TGTGCCAGCAGTTTATCAGGTGGCGGCTCCTACGAGCAGTACTTC.